This passage covers 27 T cell receptor beta chains from one sample sequenced in a study of brain T cells in children with intractable seizures. Sequencing used immunoSEQ multiplex PCR; TCRdb keeps in-frame clones, though not all of them. The sample has over 95,000 clones, 90% to 95% seen once; the top ten hold about 4%. The material was peripheral blood, obtained at surgery. Receptors originate from a boy under two years old with hemimegalencephaly and intractable seizures.

This clone was recorded only once. The rearrangement joins TRBV19 to TRBJ2-5; 7 nucleotides match TRBD2. V lost 6 bases to trimming and J lost 5 bases; unmatched junction nucleotides: 0. CDR1 and CDR2 (germline): LNHDA, SQIVND (reference sequence). The CDR3 runs to 11 residues. This CDR3 is CASSGRETQYF. CDR3 nucleotides: TGTGCCAGTAGCGGGAGGGAGACCCAGTACTTC.

The V and J genes are TRBV19 and TRBJ2-1; TRBD2 matches 8 bases. CDR1 LNHDA and CDR2 SQIVND come from the germline V gene (reference sequence). CDR3 length: 16 residues. Losses at the gene ends were 1 base for V and 8 bases for J; bases not matched to a gene: 10. The CDR3 loop reads CASSIVAERESYEQFF. The CDR3 nucleotides are TGTGCCAGTAGTATAGTCGCTGAGCGGGAGAGCTATGAGCAGTTCTTC.

CDR3: CASGPSSGANVLTF. Written as DNA, the CDR3 is TGTGCCAGCGGACCGTCCTCTGGGGCCAACGTCCTGACTTTC. The chain combines TRBV6-4 with TRBJ2-6, with D unresolved. The CDR3 is made up of 14 amino acids. V gave up 8 bases and J gave up 0 bases, with 8 bases separating them. CDR1 MRHNA and CDR2 SNTAGT come from the germline V gene.

This chain joins TRBV19 and TRBJ2-2, with 9 bases aligning to TRBD2. The CDR3 has 16 residues. The V segment lost 5 bases and the J segment 4 bases; nucleotides outside the gene matches: 8. Germline CDR1 reads LNHDA; CDR2 reads SQIVND (reference sequence). CDR3 protein: CASSAASGTPTGELFF. The DNA of the CDR3 is TGTGCCAGTAGTGCAGCTAGCGGGACCCCCACCGGGGAGCTGTTTTTT.

V usage is TRBV5-8 and J usage is TRBJ2-2, with D unresolved. The V end lost 1 base, the J end lost 4 bases, and 8 bases lay between the germline ends. CDR1 and CDR2 from the germline V gene are SGHTS and YDEGEE. The CDR3 loop spans 14 amino acids. The chain's CDR3 is CASSLSWTTGELFF. DNA of the CDR3: TGTGCCAGCAGCTTGTCCTGGACCACCGGGGAGCTGTTTTTT.

This chain connects TRBV5-8 to TRBJ1-2; 7 bases align to TRBD1. Germline CDR1 is SGHTS and CDR2 is YDEGEE. V lost 3 bases to trimming and J lost 4 bases; unmatched junction nucleotides: 6. The CDR3 length is 14 residues. The CDR3 loop is CASSWAGTAYGYTF. The DNA of the CDR3 is TGTGCCAGCAGCTGGGCCGGGACAGCCTATGGCTACACCTTC.

The chain uses TRBV7-8 and TRBJ1-5; D is ambiguous. Germline-derived CDR1 and CDR2 are SGHVS and FQNEAQ. The CDR3 sequence is 12 residues long. Trimming cost V 2 bases and J 3 bases, with 2 bases left between them. CDR3 sequence (DNA): TGTGCCAGCAGCTTACACAATCAGCCCCAGCATTTT. This translates into CASSLHNQPQHF.

The chain combines TRBV13 with TRBJ2-1; 10 nucleotides agree with TRBD2. CDR1 and CDR2 from the germline V gene are PRHDT and FYEKMQ (reference sequence). V trimming: 3 bases; J trimming: 4 bases; junction bases outside the gene matches: 3. The CDR3 extends over 15 amino acids. In DNA, the CDR3 is TGTGCCAGCAGCTTGACTAGCGGGCTGTACAATGAGCAGTTCTTC. Its protein product is CASSLTSGLYNEQFF.

The chain has TRBV28 and TRBJ1-4; D is uncertain. Germline CDR1 and CDR2: MDHEN and SYDVKM. V lost 3 bases, J lost 6 bases, and 5 bases lay in between. CDR3 size: 12 residues. In DNA, the CDR3 is TGTGCCAGCAGTTTTGGGGATGAAAAACTGTTTTTT. Protein sequence: CASSFGDEKLFF.

This sequence joins TRBV6-5 and TRBJ1-2; TRBD1 is a possible D gene (5 bases). V was pared by 2 bases and J by 4 bases, with 8 bases between. Germline CDR1 MNHEY, CDR2 SVGAGI. This CDR3 has 13 residues. This CDR3 reads CASSYGAGYGYTF. CDR3 DNA sequence: TGTGCCAGCAGTTACGGGGCAGGCTATGGCTACACCTTC.

V gene TRBV28 combines with J gene TRBJ1-3; 9 bases line up with TRBD1. V gave up 6 bases and J gave up 5 bases; unmatched junction bases: 8. Looked up from germline, CDR1 is MDHEN and CDR2 is SYDVKM. The length of the CDR3 is 15 residues. This CDR3 reads CASRTQGAPRNTIYF. In nucleotides, the CDR3 is TGTGCCAGCAGGACACAGGGGGCGCCCCGAAACACCATATATTTT.

The chain couples TRBV6-6 to TRBJ2-6; D may be TRBD2 (6 bases). Germline V gene data show CDR1 as MNHNY and CDR2 as SVGAGI (reference sequence). This CDR3 has 19 residues. Between the trimmed V and J ends, which lost 6 bases and 0 bases, there was a span of 21 bases. The CDR3 loop is CASSLNWRVGHSGANVLTF. The CDR3 DNA follows: TGTGCCAGCAGCTTAAACTGGAGGGTAGGACACTCTGGGGCCAACGTCCTGACTTTC.

The CDR3 DNA is TGTGCCAGCAGCCCTCAGGGCGGGAGCTACAATGAGCAGTTCTTC. As protein: CASSPQGGSYNEQFF. This chain uses TRBV4-2 with TRBJ2-1; TRBD2 matches at 7 bases. The CDR3 is 15 residues long. Trimming removed 4 bases from V and 3 bases from J; junction bases left unmatched: 6. CDR1 LGHNA and CDR2 YNFKEQ come from the germline V gene.

This clone was picked up one time. The chain joins TRBV18 to TRBJ1-6, with D unresolved. CDR1 and CDR2 (germline): KGHSH, LQKENI. This CDR3 has 16 amino acids. Trimming took off 1 base at V and 4 bases at J, with 11 bases between the two ends. The CDR3 loop is CASSPRWKLYNSPLHF. CDR3 nucleotide sequence: TGTGCCAGCTCACCACGGTGGAAGTTATATAATTCACCCCTCCACTTT.

Worth noting for this clone: The sample contains more than one DNA sequence encoding this CDR3. The CDR3 DNA sequence: TGTGCCAGCAGTACGGGGACAGGGAGGAGCTACACCTTC. As protein: CASSTGTGRSYTF. The chain employs TRBV9 and TRBJ1-2; 9 nucleotides match TRBD1. Trimming at V came to 5 bases and at J to 9 bases, leaving 8 bases not matched to a gene. CDR1 is SGDLS and CDR2 is YYNGEE in the germline V gene. There are 13 residues in the CDR3.

V and J are TRBV6-6 and TRBJ2-4; 11 bases are a match to TRBD2. From germline, CDR1 is MNHNY and CDR2 SVGAGI (reference sequence). The V and J ends lost 7 bases and 0 bases, in that order; junction bases with no gene match: 2. The CDR3 covers 15 residues. The CDR3 loop is CASKLAGAAKNIQYF. CDR3 nucleotide sequence: TGTGCCAGCAAACTAGCGGGAGCAGCCAAAAACATTCAGTACTTC.

The CDR3 bases are TGTGCCAGCAGTTATATGGGACTAGCTACAGATACGCAGTATTTT. Its translation is CASSYMGLATDTQYF. V gene TRBV6-5 combines with J gene TRBJ2-3; 9 bases map to TRBD2. The V gene end was trimmed by 3 bases and the J gene end by 3 bases; junction bases not matched to a gene: 4. Germline V gene sequence: CDR1 MNHEY, CDR2 SVGAGI. This CDR3 region has 15 residues.

The chain employs TRBV18 and TRBJ2-1; D may match TRBD1 or TRBD2 (5 bases each). Trimming shortened V by 3 bases and J by 1 base, and 10 bases separated the two germline ends. The CDR3 consists of 15 residues. The germline gives CDR1 KGHSH, CDR2 LQKENI. In nucleotides, the CDR3 is TGTGCCAGCTCACCGACGGGGCCGTCCTACAATGAGCAGTTCTTC. Protein: CASSPTGPSYNEQFF.

Only one count was recorded for this clone. The V and J genes are TRBV5-1 and TRBJ2-3, with D possibly TRBD2 on 5 matching bases. Germline V gene data show CDR1 as SGHRS and CDR2 as YFSETQ. There are 16 residues in the CDR3. Between the trimmed V and J ends, which lost 0 bases and 1 base, there was a span of 12 bases. DNA for the CDR3: TGCGCCAGCAGCTTGGCCAGGAGGATAGGCACAGATACGCAGTATTTT. It yields the protein CASSLARRIGTDTQYF. Full variable domain (outside the CDR3, taken from reference TRBV5-1 and TRBJ2-3): KAGVTQTPRYLIKTRGQQVTLSCSPISGHRSVSWYQQTPGQGLQFLFEYFSETQRNKGNFPGRFSGRQFSNSRSEMNVSTLELGDSALYLCASSLARRIGTDTQYFGPGTRLTVL.

The genes are TRBV29-1 and TRBJ1-1, with D possibly being TRBD1 (5 bases). Germline V gene sequence: CDR1 SQVTM, CDR2 ANQGSEA. The CDR3 is 15 residues long. Trimming shortened V by 2 bases and J by 4 bases, and 17 bases separated the two germline ends. CDR3 sequence: CSVEQTGDLFTEAFF. DNA for the CDR3: TGCAGCGTTGAACAAACAGGTGACCTTTTCACTGAAGCTTTCTTT.

V gene TRBV7-8 combines with J gene TRBJ2-7; D not certain. Germline CDR1 reads SGHVS; CDR2 reads FQNEAQ. The CDR3 runs to 13 residues. The V gene lost 8 bases and the J gene lost 3 bases, with 14 bases spanning the gap. CDR3 sequence (DNA): TGTGCCAGCGTCTCACGGGCCGGCTACGAGCAGTACTTC. It specifies CASVSRAGYEQYF.

This clone has a single count. This rearrangement joins TRBV6-1 to TRBJ2-7; unclear D gene. Trimming took off 2 bases at V and 3 bases at J, with 11 bases between the two ends. Germline values: CDR1 MNHNS, CDR2 SASEGT. The CDR3 runs to 14 residues. The CDR3 loop is CASSEFSSYYEQYF. CDR3 in DNA: TGTGCCAGCAGTGAATTCTCATCGTACTACGAGCAGTACTTC.

The chain carries TRBV28 and TRBJ2-1, with D perhaps TRBD2 (6 bases). In germline, CDR1 is MDHEN, CDR2 SYDVKM. This CDR3 has 13 residues. V was pared by 3 bases and J by 12 bases, with 15 bases between. Here the CDR3 reads CASSFAVGGWQFF. As DNA, the CDR3 is TGTGCCAGCAGTTTCGCAGTGGGAGGTTGGCAGTTCTTC.

V gene TRBV5-1 combines with J gene TRBJ2-2; no clear D gene. Germline V gives CDR1 SGHRS, CDR2 YFSETQ. V lost 4 bases and J 6 bases, leaving 7 bases between the germline ends. This CDR3 is built from 12 residues. CDR3 protein: CASSPISGELFF. In DNA form, the CDR3 reads TGCGCCAGCAGCCCAATATCCGGGGAGCTGTTTTTT.

The rearrangement joins TRBV29-1 to TRBJ1-4; D remains unclear. Between the trimmed V and J ends, which lost 6 bases and 4 bases, there was a span of 9 bases. The CDR3 loop spans 12 amino acids. The germline V gene encodes CDR1 SQVTM and CDR2 ANQGSEA. CDR3 sequence (DNA): TGCAGCGTCGCAGCCTTTAATGAAAAACTGTTTTTT. Its translation is CSVAAFNEKLFF. Looking up the rest from reference TRBV29-1 and TRBJ1-4 gives the full variable domain: SAVISQKPSRDICQRGTSLTIQCQVDSQVTMMFWYRQQPGQSLTLIATANQGSEATYESGFVIDKFPISRPNLTFSTLTVSNMSPEDSSIYLCSVAAFNEKLFFGSGTQLSVL.

This chain uses TRBV5-4 with TRBJ2-1; 12 positions match TRBD2. The CDR3 is made up of 15 amino acids. Looked up from germline, CDR1 is SGHNT and CDR2 is YYREEE (reference sequence). V shed 4 bases and J 5 bases; nucleotides not matched to a gene: 4. CDR3 nucleotides: TGTGCCAGCAGCAACGGGACTAGCGGGCACAATGAGCAGTTCTTC. Protein: CASSNGTSGHNEQFF.

The CDR3 DNA reads TGTGCCAGAAGCTTAATGGGGCGGGAGCAGTCGAAGACCCAGTACTTC. Encoded protein: CARSLMGREQSKTQYF. The chain employs TRBV5-3 and TRBJ2-5, with TRBD2 matching over 7 bases. TRBV5-3 is treated as an ORF (open reading frame) with a function not yet certain. CDR3 length: 16 amino acids. Trimming cost V 2 bases and J 6 bases; bases outside gene matches: 13.